One TCR beta chain is described in this entry. The assay was immunoSEQ multiplex PCR, and TCRdb's table has in-frame clones only and misses some. The top ten clones hold approximately 8.3% of a sample with 45,000 to 60,000 clones, roughly 80% of them seen once. The junction had 0 bases not matched to a gene; V was cut back by 0 bases and J by 6 bases. This CDR3 comprises 15 residues. Germline CDR1 is SGHNT and CDR2 is YYREEE (reference sequence). This specimen belongs to a study of T cells in tumors after PD-1 blockade. The genes are TRBV5-4 and TRBJ2-2, with 12 bases that match TRBD2. The specimen was PBMCs, collected before anti-PD-1 therapy. The origin of this receptor is a human donor with advanced basal cell or squamous cell carcinoma (not recorded which). The CDR3 bases are TGTGCCAGCAGCTTGGCTAGCGGGAGGGCCGGGGAGCTGTTTTTT. It encodes CASSLASGRAGELFF. Looking up the rest from reference TRBV5-4 and TRBJ2-2 gives the full variable domain: ETGVTQSPTHLIKTRGQQVTLRCSSQSGHNTVSWYQQALGQGPQFIFQYYREEENGRGNFPPRFSGLQFPNYSSELNVNALELDDSALYLCASSLASGRAGELFFGEGSRLTVL.